Below are 17 T cell receptor beta chains sequenced from a single sample in a study of long-term antiretroviral therapy in people with HIV. Version v3.0 of the immunoSEQ assay was performed at survey level. TCRdb's table, derived via immunoSEQ multiplex PCR, lists solely in-frame clones and lacks some. This repertoire shows about 16,000 clones, approximately 79% found once; its top ten account for 8% to 9%. This sample comprised unsorted PBMCs, obtained 0.1 years after starting antiretroviral therapy. The receptors derive from a man aged 18 to 29 with HIV.

This clone was observed once. The gene calls are TRBV6-4 and TRBJ2-3; D unclear. Trimming removed 11 bases from V and 2 bases from J, with 32 bases in between. The CDR3 loop spans 19 amino acids. Germline CDR1 and CDR2: MRHNA and SNTAGT. CDR3 DNA sequence: TGTGCCGGTCAGTGGTGTGGTGGCGTAGGGCGTTCTAACACAGATACGCAGTATTTT. Translation: CAGQWCGGVGRSNTDTQYF.

The chain carries TRBV30 and TRBJ2-7, with D hard to call. Germline lookup yields CDR1 GTSNPN and CDR2 SVGIG (reference sequence). CDR3 length: 13 residues. Trimming shortened V by 5 bases and J by 5 bases, and 16 bases separated the two germline ends. CDR3 amino acids: CAWGISWAHEQYF. Written as DNA, the CDR3 is TGTGCCTGGGGGATCTCTTGGGCCCACGAGCAGTACTTC.

This clone is termed medium-sized. The V call is TRBV18, the J call TRBJ2-1; TRBD1 aligns across 8 bases. Germline V gene lookup returns CDR1 KGHSH and CDR2 LQKENI. J was trimmed by 7 bases and V by 3 bases; bases with no gene match: 11. CDR3 size: 16 residues. Here the CDR3 reads CASSPGQVRWWNEQFF. The DNA for the CDR3 is TGTGCCAGCTCACCGGGACAGGTTCGTTGGTGGAATGAGCAGTTCTTC.

This clone was seen more than once but under ten times. The chain has TRBV9 and TRBJ2-7; D gene uncertain. Germline lookup yields CDR1 SGDLS and CDR2 YYNGEE. V lost 0 bases to trimming and J lost 2 bases, with 6 bases between them. This CDR3 contains 13 residues. CDR3 in amino acids: CASSVGAAYEQYF. The CDR3, as DNA: TGTGCCAGCAGCGTAGGGGCCGCCTACGAGCAGTACTTC. Looking up the rest from reference TRBV9 and TRBJ2-7 gives the full variable domain: DSGVTQTPKHLITATGQRVTLRCSPRSGDLSVYWYQQSLDQGLQFLIQYYNGEERAKGNILERFSAQQFPDLHSELNLSSLELGDSALYFCASSVGAAYEQYFGPGTRLTVT.

This chain connects TRBV10-3 to TRBJ1-1; TRBD1 is a possible D gene (6 bases). CDR1 and CDR2 (germline): ENHRY, SYGVKD. Trimming left V 11 bases short and J 1 base short, with 17 bases between. This CDR3 spans 14 amino acids. The CDR3 protein is CAPRGGEANTEAFF. Written as DNA, the CDR3 is TGTGCCCCCCGAGGGGGGGAGGCGAACACTGAAGCTTTCTTT.

V gene TRBV13 combines with J gene TRBJ2-4, with TRBD1 identical over 7 bases. The CDR3 runs 16 residues. V lost 0 bases to trimming and J lost 3 bases; unmatched junction nucleotides: 5. CDR1 PRHDT and CDR2 FYEKMQ come from the germline V gene (reference sequence). The CDR3 loop reads CASSLGGSGGKNIQYF. CDR3 nucleotides: TGTGCCAGCAGCTTAGGCGGGTCAGGGGGCAAAAACATTCAGTACTTC.

V and J are TRBV30 and TRBJ2-7; the D call may be TRBD1 or TRBD2 (5 bases each). The CDR3 sequence is 13 residues long. The germline V and J ends were trimmed by 2 bases and 3 bases, with 11 bases remaining between them. Germline V gives CDR1 GTSNPN, CDR2 SVGIG (reference sequence). CDR3 amino acids: CAWSKEGFYEQYF. As DNA, the CDR3 is TGTGCCTGGAGTAAAGAGGGGTTCTACGAGCAGTACTTC.

V usage is TRBV7-9 and J usage is TRBJ2-1; no definite D call. The V end lost 0 bases, the J end lost 3 bases, and 12 bases lay between the germline ends. CDR1 is SEHNR, CDR2 FQNEAQ, per germline (reference sequence). This CDR3 is 16 amino acids long. CDR3 sequence: CASSLAGFGFYNEQFF. In DNA, the CDR3 is TGTGCCAGCAGCTTAGCTGGGTTCGGCTTCTACAATGAGCAGTTCTTC.

The V call is TRBV6-1, the J call TRBJ1-1, with 7 bases matching TRBD1. This CDR3 region has 13 residues. J lost 1 base, V lost 8 bases, and 4 bases had no gene match. Germline lookup yields CDR1 MNHNS and CDR2 SASEGT. The CDR3 DNA reads TGTGCCAGCGGGGGACAGTCGAACACTGAAGCTTTCTTT. Translating it yields CASGGQSNTEAFF.

This clone was found a few times. The rearrangement uses TRBV18 and TRBJ1-5; a possible D gene is TRBD1 (5 bases). Trimming removed 5 bases from V and 1 base from J, with 12 bases in between. The germline V gene has CDR1 KGHSH and CDR2 LQKENI. The CDR3 consists of 15 residues. The CDR3 nucleotides read TGTGCCAGCTCAAGGGGCTCCCAGAGCAATCAGCCCCAGCATTTT. Encoded protein: CASSRGSQSNQPQHF.

This sequence joins TRBV28 and TRBJ1-1, with D perhaps matching TRBD1 (5 bases). CDR1 and CDR2 (germline): MDHEN, SYDVKM. V was cut by 8 bases and J by 9 bases, with 22 bases left in between. The CDR3 runs to 14 residues. The CDR3 is CASSREGRGPQAFF. Written as DNA, the CDR3 is TGTGCCAGCTCAAGGGAGGGGCGCGGGCCCCAAGCTTTCTTT.

As for this clone: Other nucleotide sequences in the sample specify the same CDR3. V gene TRBV6-6 combines with J gene TRBJ2-2; no reliable D call. V was trimmed by 3 bases and J by 1 base, leaving 9 bases between them. The CDR3 loop spans 15 amino acids. Germline CDR1 is MNHNY and CDR2 is SVGAGI (reference sequence). The CDR3 sequence is CASSYLAGNTGELFF. The CDR3 nucleotides are TGTGCCAGCAGTTATTTAGCAGGGAACACCGGGGAGCTGTTTTTT.

The V call is TRBV6-1, the J call TRBJ2-1; D is perhaps TRBD2 (5 bases). V was cut by 2 bases and J by 9 bases, with 11 bases left in between. The CDR3 runs to 13 residues. The germline gives CDR1 MNHNS, CDR2 SASEGT. The CDR3 bases are TGTGCCAGCAGTGAAAGGAGGAGACCTGAGCAGTTCTTC. This codes for CASSERRRPEQFF.

The V and J genes are TRBV14 and TRBJ1-4; D not resolved. Germline V CDR1 and CDR2: SGHDN, FVKESK. The CDR3 runs 16 residues. The V and J ends lost 2 bases and 8 bases respectively, with 18 bases between them. This CDR3 is CASSQKGRRGGEKLFF. CDR3 nucleotide sequence: TGTGCCAGCAGCCAAAAAGGCCGACGGGGTGGGGAAAAACTGTTTTTT.

The rearrangement joins TRBV4-3 to TRBJ2-1, with TRBD2 matching over 8 bases. The CDR3 runs 16 residues. V gave up 0 bases and J gave up 4 bases; unmatched junction bases: 5. From germline, CDR1 is LGHNA and CDR2 YSLEER. CDR3 amino acids: CASSQELLADYNEQFF. The CDR3 DNA sequence: TGCGCCAGCAGCCAAGAATTACTAGCGGATTACAATGAGCAGTTCTTC.

This chain connects TRBV6-5 to TRBJ1-1; D possibly corresponds to TRBD1 (5 bases). The ends were cut back, 4 bases at V and 4 bases at J, with 16 bases in the middle. The CDR3 contains 15 residues. Germline CDR1 is MNHEY and CDR2 is SVGAGI. CDR3: CASSSQGGEITEAFF. The CDR3 DNA sequence: TGTGCCAGCAGTTCCCAGGGAGGTGAGATCACTGAAGCTTTCTTT.

Only a few counts were recorded for this clone. The chain recombines TRBV27 with TRBJ2-1; 12 bases are shared with TRBD2. CDR3 length equals 16 residues. Germline CDR1 is MNHEY and CDR2 is SMNVEV (reference sequence). Trimming cost V 5 bases and J 2 bases; bases outside gene matches: 4. For the CDR3, the DNA is TGTGCCAGCAGTCCAGGACTAGCGGGGCCCTACAATGAGCAGTTCTTC. This gives the protein CASSPGLAGPYNEQFF.